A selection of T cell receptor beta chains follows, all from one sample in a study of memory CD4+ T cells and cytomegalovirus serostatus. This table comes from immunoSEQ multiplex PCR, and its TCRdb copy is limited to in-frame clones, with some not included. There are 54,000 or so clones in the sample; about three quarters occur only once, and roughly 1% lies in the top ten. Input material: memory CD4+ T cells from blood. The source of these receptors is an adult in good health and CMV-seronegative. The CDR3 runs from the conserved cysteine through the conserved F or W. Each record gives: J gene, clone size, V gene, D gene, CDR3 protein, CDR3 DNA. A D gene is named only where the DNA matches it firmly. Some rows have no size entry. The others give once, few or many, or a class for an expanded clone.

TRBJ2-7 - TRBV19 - CASSRGAVGSYEQYF TGTGCCAGTAGTAGGGGGGCAGTGGGCTCCTACGAGCAGTACTTC
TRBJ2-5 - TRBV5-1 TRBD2 CASRGQGGETQYF TGCGCCAGCAGAGGGCAGGGAGGGGAGACCCAGTACTTC
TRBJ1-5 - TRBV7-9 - CASSFSQGRQPQHF TGTGCCAGCAGCTTTTCACAGGGACGACAGCCCCAGCATTTT
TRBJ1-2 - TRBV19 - CASSHPRQSNYGYTF TGTGCCAGTAGCCACCCGAGACAGTCTAACTATGGCTACACCTTC
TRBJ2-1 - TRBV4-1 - CASRLSQRGTYNEQFF TGCGCCAGCAGACTCTCTCAGCGCGGAACCTACAATGAGCAGTTCTTC
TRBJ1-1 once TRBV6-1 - CASSVPGWDTEAFF TGTGCCAGCAGTGTCCCAGGGTGGGACACTGAAGCTTTCTTT
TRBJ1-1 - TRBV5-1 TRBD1 CASSSRQGGGDTEAFF TGCGCCAGCAGCTCCCGACAGGGAGGCGGTGACACTGAAGCTTTCTTT
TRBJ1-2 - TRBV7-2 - CASSLRTGRAGYTF TGTGCCAGCAGCTTAAGAACAGGGAGGGCTGGCTACACCTTC
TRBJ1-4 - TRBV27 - CASSSRTISNEKLFF TGTGCCAGCAGTTCCCGGACAATTTCTAATGAAAAACTGTTTTTT
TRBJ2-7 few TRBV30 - CAWSRGQNFYEQYF TGTGCCTGGAGTCGGGGGCAGAACTTCTACGAGCAGTACTTC
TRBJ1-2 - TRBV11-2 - CASSLEWAAGSRGNYGYTF TGTGCCAGCAGCTTAGAATGGGCGGCAGGGAGTCGTGGGAACTATGGCTACACCTTC
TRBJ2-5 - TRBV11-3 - CASSLQGGETQYF TGTGCCAGCAGCTTACAGGGTGGTGAGACCCAGTACTTC
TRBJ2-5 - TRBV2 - CASRVTWETQYF TGTGCCAGCAGGGTTACTTGGGAGACCCAGTACTTC
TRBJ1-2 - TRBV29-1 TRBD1 CSVEESVTGRGYTF TGCAGCGTTGAAGAGTCAGTGACAGGGAGAGGCTACACCTTC
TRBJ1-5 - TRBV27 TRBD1 CASSRDRGDLPQHF TGTGCCAGCAGCCGAGACAGGGGAGACTTGCCCCAGCATTTT
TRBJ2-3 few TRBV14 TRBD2 CASSLGLSDTQYF TGTGCCAGCAGCCTGGGACTATCCGATACGCAGTATTTT
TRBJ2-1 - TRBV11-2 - CASSLEQNYNEQFF TGTGCCAGCAGCTTAGAACAGAACTACAATGAGCAGTTCTTC
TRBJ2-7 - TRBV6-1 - CASRKGPAAAYEQYF TGTGCCAGCAGGAAGGGACCCGCGGCAGCCTACGAGCAGTACTTC
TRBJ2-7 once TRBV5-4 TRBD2 CASSRTSSGSNEQYF TGTGCCAGCAGCCGAACGAGTAGCGGGAGCAACGAGCAGTACTTC
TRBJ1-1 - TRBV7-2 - CASSSRRGNTEAFF TGTGCCAGCAGCTCCAGGCGGGGGAACACTGAAGCTTTCTTT
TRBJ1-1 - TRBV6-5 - CASNLTPGGEAFF TGTGCCAGCAACCTGACACCGGGGGGTGAAGCTTTCTTT
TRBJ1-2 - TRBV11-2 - CASSYRTEKGYGYTF TGTGCCAGCAGCTACCGGACAGAGAAGGGATATGGCTACACCTTC
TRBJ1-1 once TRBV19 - CASSNDRYFGAFF TGTGCCAGTAGTAACGACAGATATTTTGGAGCTTTCTTT
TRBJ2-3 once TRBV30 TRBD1 CAWSPRGISWERADTQYF TGTGCCTGGAGCCCCAGGGGGATATCGTGGGAGCGAGCAGATACGCAGTATTTT
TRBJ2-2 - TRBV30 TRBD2 CAWSLAGEHVRELFF TGTGCCTGGAGCTTAGCGGGAGAGCACGTACGGGAGCTGTTTTTT
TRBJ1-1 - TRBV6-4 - CASSFDRNTEAFF TGTGCCAGCAGCTTTGACAGGAACACTGAAGCTTTCTTT
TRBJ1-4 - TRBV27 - CASQTGSGTNEKLFF TGTGCCAGCCAAACAGGGTCGGGAACTAATGAAAAACTGTTTTTT
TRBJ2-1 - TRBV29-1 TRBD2 CSVGHLAGKGYNEQFF TGCAGCGTGGGGCACCTAGCGGGAAAGGGGTACAATGAGCAGTTCTTC
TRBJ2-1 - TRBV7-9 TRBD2 CASSPGTSGRNHEQFF TGTGCCAGCAGCCCGGGGACTAGCGGGAGAAACCATGAGCAGTTCTTC
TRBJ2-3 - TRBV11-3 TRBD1 CASSRQGGTQYF TGTGCCAGCAGCCGACAGGGGGGGACGCAGTATTTT
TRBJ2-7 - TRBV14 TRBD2 CASSHLVGRGGPVTDYEQYF TGTGCCAGCAGCCACCTGGTAGGTCGCGGGGGGCCGGTAACGGACTACGAGCAGTACTTC
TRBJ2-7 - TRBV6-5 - CASSYQGSTEAEQYF TGTGCCAGCAGTTATCAAGGTTCTACAGAGGCCGAGCAGTACTTC
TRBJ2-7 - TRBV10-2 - CASSGVAGTGEEQYF TGCGCCAGCAGTGGCGTTGCAGGGACGGGTGAGGAGCAGTACTTC
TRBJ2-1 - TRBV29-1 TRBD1 CSARTRGLDNEQFF TGCAGCGCACGAACCAGGGGGCTGGACAATGAGCAGTTCTTC
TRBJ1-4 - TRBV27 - CASSLRPTNEKLFF TGTGCCAGCAGTTTAAGACCAACTAATGAAAAACTGTTTTTT
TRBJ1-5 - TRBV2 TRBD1 CASNRDRGSNQPQHF TGTGCCAGCAACAGGGACAGGGGTAGCAATCAGCCCCAGCATTTT
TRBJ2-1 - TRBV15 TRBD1 CATSTGTAYNEQFF TGTGCCACCAGCACCGGGACAGCTTACAATGAGCAGTTCTTC
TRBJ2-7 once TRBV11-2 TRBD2 CASSDLTGTSGSPREQYF TGTGCCAGCAGCGATCTGACGGGAACTAGCGGGAGTCCCCGCGAGCAGTACTTC
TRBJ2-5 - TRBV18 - CASSLKVRGAYQETQYF TGTGCCAGCTCACTAAAAGTCCGGGGGGCTTACCAAGAGACCCAGTACTTC
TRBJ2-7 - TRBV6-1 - CASSEGHPSYEQYF TGTGCCAGCAGTGAAGGTCATCCCTCCTACGAGCAGTACTTC
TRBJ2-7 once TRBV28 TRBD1 CASSLSPGQGSHEQYF TGTGCCAGCAGTTTAAGCCCCGGACAGGGGTCCCACGAGCAGTACTTC
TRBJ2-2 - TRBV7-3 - CASSWRRGGELFF TGTGCCAGCAGCTGGCGTAGGGGCGGGGAGCTGTTTTTT
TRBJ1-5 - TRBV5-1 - CASSLGPRNSNQPQHF TGCGCCAGCAGCTTGGGGCCGAGGAATAGCAATCAGCCCCAGCATTTT
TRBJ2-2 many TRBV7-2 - CASSLFMVNTGELFF TGTGCCAGCAGCTTATTCATGGTGAACACCGGGGAGCTGTTTTTT
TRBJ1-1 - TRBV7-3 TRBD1 CASSPGDRNTEAFF TGTGCCAGCAGCCCGGGGGACAGGAACACTGAAGCTTTCTTT
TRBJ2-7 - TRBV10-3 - CAIMRGSSYEQYF TGTGCCATCATGAGGGGAAGCTCCTACGAGCAGTACTTC
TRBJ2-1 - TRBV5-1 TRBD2 CASSLAGTREGGFF TGCGCCAGCAGCTTGGCAGGGACCCGGGAGGGGGGGTTCTTC
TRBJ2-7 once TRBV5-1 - CASSPRGKKEGEQYF TGCGCCAGCAGCCCCCGGGGAAAAAAAGAGGGCGAGCAGTACTTC
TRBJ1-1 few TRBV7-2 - CASSPSGGRDTEAFF TGTGCCAGCAGCCCCTCTGGGGGTAGAGACACTGAAGCTTTCTTT
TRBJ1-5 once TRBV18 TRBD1 CASSPGQPNQPQHF TGTGCCAGCTCACCGGGACAGCCGAATCAGCCCCAGCATTTT
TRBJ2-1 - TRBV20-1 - CSAPRRYEQFF TGCAGTGCCCCCCGCCGGTATGAGCAGTTCTTC
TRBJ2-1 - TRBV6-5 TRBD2 CASSPGGRLYNEQFF TGTGCCAGCAGCCCCGGGGGGAGACTTTACAATGAGCAGTTCTTC
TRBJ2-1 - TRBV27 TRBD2 CASSWRLAVKSNEQFF TGTGCCAGCAGTTGGCGACTAGCGGTTAAGTCCAATGAGCAGTTCTTC
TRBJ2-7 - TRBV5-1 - CASGPGFGEQYF TGCGCCAGCGGGCCAGGGTTCGGCGAGCAGTACTTC
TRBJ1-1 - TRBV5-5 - CASSLREGNTEAFF TGTGCCAGCAGCTTACGGGAAGGGAACACTGAAGCTTTCTTT